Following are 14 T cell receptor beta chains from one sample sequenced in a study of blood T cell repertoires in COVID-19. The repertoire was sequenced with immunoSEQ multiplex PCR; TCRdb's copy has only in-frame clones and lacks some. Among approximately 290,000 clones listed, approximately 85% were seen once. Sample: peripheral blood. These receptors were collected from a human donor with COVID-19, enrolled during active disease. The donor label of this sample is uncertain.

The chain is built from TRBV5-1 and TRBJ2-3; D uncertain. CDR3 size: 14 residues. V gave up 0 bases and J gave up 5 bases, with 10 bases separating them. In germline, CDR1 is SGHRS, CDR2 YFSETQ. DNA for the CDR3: TGCGCCAGCAGCTTGGTGAGTGGCGGAGATACGCAGTATTTT. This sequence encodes CASSLVSGGDTQYF.

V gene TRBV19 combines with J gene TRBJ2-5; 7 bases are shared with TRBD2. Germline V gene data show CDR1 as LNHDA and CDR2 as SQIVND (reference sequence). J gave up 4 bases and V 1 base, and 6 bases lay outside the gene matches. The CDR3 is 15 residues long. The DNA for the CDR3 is TGTGCCAGTAGTATAGGTGGGAGGGCCACAGAGACCCAGTACTTC. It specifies CASSIGGRATETQYF.

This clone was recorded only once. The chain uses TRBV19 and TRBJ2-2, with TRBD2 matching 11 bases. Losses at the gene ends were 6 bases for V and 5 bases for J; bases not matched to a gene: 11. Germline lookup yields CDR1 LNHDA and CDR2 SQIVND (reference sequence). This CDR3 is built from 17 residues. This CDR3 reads CASSPTIAGGMTGELFF. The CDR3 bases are TGTGCCAGTAGCCCGACCATAGCGGGAGGGATGACCGGGGAGCTGTTTTTT.

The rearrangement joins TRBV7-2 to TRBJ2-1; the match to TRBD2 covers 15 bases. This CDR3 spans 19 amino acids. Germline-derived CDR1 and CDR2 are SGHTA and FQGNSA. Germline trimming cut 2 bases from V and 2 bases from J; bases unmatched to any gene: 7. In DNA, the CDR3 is TGTGCCAGCAGCTTAAGGACTAGCGGGAGGGCCGGGACCTACAATGAGCAGTTCTTC. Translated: CASSLRTSGRAGTYNEQFF.

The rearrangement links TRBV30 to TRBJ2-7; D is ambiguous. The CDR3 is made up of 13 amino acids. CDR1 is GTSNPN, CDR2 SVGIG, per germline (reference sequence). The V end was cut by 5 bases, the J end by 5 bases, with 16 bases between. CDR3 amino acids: CAWDQRLEHEQYF. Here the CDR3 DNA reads TGTGCCTGGGACCAGCGTCTAGAACACGAGCAGTACTTC.

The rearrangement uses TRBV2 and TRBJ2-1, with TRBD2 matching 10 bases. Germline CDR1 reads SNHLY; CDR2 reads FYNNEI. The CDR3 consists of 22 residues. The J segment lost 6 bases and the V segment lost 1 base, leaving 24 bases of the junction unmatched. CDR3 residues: CASSEDGSSGSLGSRSTNEQFF. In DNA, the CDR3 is TGTGCCAGCAGTGAAGACGGGTCTAGCGGGAGTTTAGGGTCGAGGTCTACCAATGAGCAGTTCTTC.

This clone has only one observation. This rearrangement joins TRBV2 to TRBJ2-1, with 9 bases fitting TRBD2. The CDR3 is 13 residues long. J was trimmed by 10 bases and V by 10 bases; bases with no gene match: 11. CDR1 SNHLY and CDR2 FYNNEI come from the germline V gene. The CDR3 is CATNRREGDEQFF. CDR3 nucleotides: TGTGCCACAAACCGGCGGGAGGGAGACGAGCAGTTCTTC. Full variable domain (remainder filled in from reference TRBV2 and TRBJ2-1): EPEVTQTPSHQVTQMGQEVILRCVPISNHLYFYWYRQILGQKVEFLVSFYNNEISEKSEIFDDQFSVERPDGSNFTLKIRSTKLEDSAMYFCATNRREGDEQFFGPGTRLTVL.

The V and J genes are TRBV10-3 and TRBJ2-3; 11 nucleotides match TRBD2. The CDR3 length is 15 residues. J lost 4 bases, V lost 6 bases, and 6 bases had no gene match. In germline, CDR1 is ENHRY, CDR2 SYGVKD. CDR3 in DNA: TGTGCCATCAGCGACCCACTAGCGGGGGCAGATACGCAGTATTTT. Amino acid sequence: CAISDPLAGADTQYF.

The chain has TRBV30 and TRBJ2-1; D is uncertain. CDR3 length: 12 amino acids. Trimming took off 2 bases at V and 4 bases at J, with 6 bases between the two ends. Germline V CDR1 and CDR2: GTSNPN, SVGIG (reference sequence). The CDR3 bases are TGTGCCTGGAGTCCCTTATACAATGAGCAGTTCTTC. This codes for CAWSPLYNEQFF.

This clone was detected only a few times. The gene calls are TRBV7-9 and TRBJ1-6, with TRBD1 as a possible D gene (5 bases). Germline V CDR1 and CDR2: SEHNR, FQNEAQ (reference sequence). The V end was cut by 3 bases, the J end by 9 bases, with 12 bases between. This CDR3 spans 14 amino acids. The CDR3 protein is CASSFGGESSPLHF. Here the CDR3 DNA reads TGTGCCAGCAGCTTTGGGGGGGAGTCTTCACCCCTCCACTTT. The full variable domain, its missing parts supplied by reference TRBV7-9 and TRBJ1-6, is DTGVSQNPRHKITKRGQNVTFRCDPISEHNRLYWYRQTLGQGPEFLTYFQNEAQLEKSRLLSDRFSAERPKGSFSTLEIQRTEQGDSAMYLCASSFGGESSPLHFGNGTRLTVT.

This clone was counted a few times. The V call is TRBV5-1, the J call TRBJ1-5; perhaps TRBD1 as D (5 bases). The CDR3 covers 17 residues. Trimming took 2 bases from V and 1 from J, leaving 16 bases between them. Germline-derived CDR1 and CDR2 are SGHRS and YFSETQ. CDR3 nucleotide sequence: TGCGCCAGCAGCTTTCCACGACAGACCCAAAGCAATCAGCCCCAGCATTTT. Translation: CASSFPRQTQSNQPQHF.

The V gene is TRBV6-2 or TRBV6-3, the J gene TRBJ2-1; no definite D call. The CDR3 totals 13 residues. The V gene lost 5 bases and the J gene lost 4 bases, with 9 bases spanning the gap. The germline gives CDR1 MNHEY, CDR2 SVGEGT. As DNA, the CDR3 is TGTGCCAGCAGTGACCGGGTTTACAATGAGCAGTTCTTC. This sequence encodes CASSDRVYNEQFF.

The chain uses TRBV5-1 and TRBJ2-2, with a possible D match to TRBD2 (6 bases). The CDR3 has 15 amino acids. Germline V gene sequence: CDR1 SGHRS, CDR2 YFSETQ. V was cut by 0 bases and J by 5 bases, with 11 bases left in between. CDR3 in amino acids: CASSLDGSGTGELFF. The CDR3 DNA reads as TGCGCCAGCAGCTTGGACGGGAGCGGTACCGGGGAGCTGTTTTTT.

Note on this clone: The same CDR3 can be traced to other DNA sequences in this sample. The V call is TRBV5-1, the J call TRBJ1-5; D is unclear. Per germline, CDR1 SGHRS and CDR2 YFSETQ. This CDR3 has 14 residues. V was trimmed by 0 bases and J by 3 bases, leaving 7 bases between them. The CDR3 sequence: CASSLGGDNQPQHF. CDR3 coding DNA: TGCGCCAGCAGCTTGGGCGGAGACAATCAGCCCCAGCATTTT.